This is a list of T cell receptor beta chains from one sample in a study of CD8+ T cells in alopecia areata. Method: immunoSEQ multiplex PCR; TCRdb's copy keeps in-frame clones and lacks some. The repertoire includes 150,000 to 200,000 clones, around 59% of them detected once, and 12% to 15% sits in the top ten. The material was CD4+ T cells sorted from blood, obtained at week 24, from a patient treated with tofacitinib. The receptors originated from a human donor with alopecia areata. Each CDR3 is given with its conserved first and last residue. The D gene is left open where the match is weak. Part of the rows lack a size; the others show once, few, many or a class for expanded clones.

TRBV9	TRBJ2-5	NA	NA	TGTGCCAGACCGGACCTGCGGGGGACAGAGCCCCACCAAGAGACCCAGTACTTC	CARPDLRGTEPHQETQYF
TRBV7-3	TRBJ1-2	NA	NA	TGTGCCAGCAGCTTAGGAGGGGGGATAGACTATGGCTACACCTTC	CASSLGGGIDYGYTF
TRBV2	TRBJ1-1	NA	TRBD1	TGTGCCAGCAGCACTTGGGACAGGGGTGGGACTGAAGCTTTCTTT	CASSTWDRGGTEAFF
TRBV15	TRBJ1-1	NA	NA	TGTGCCACCAGCAGAGATCGGCAGGATGAAGCTTTCTTT	CATSRDRQDEAFF
TRBV4-1	TRBJ2-7	NA	TRBD1	TGCGCCAGCAGCCAGCCGGGACAGGCGTCCTACGAGCAGTACTTC	CASSQPGQASYEQYF
TRBV29-1	TRBJ2-5	NA	NA	TGCAGCGTTGAAGGCGGAGGTAAAGAGACCCAGTACTTC	CSVEGGGKETQYF
TRBV27	TRBJ2-1	NA	NA	TGTGCCAGCAGTTTAGGGCTCCTCTCCTACAATGAGCAGTTCTTC	CASSLGLLSYNEQFF
TRBV12-5	TRBJ1-2	NA	TRBD1	TGTGCTAGTGGTTTGGCGGGACAGGGGTATCGTGGCTACACCTTC	CASGLAGQGYRGYTF
TRBV7-9	TRBJ2-7	NA	TRBD2	TGTGCCAGCAGCCCTAGCGGGGGGGCCTCCTACGAGCAGTACTTC	CASSPSGGASYEQYF
TRBV12-5	TRBJ2-1	NA	TRBD2	TGTGCTAGTGGTTTGGTACGACTAGCGGCCTCCTACAATGAGCAGTTCTTC	CASGLVRLAASYNEQFF
TRBV29-1	TRBJ2-7	NA	NA	TGCAGCGTTGACCAGGGGCACCCCTACGAGCAGTACTTC	CSVDQGHPYEQYF
TRBV9	TRBJ1-6	NA	NA	TGTGCCAGCAGCTTTGACAGCGAAAATTCACCCCTCCACTTT	CASSFDSENSPLHF
TRBV29-1	TRBJ1-1	few	NA	TGCAGCGTTGGGCAGGGTGGTACTGAAGCTTTCTTT	CSVGQGGTEAFF
TRBV29-1	TRBJ2-3	NA	TRBD2	TGCAGCGTCCTTGAGGGACTAGCGGGGGCCCGGCAGTATTTT	CSVLEGLAGARQYF
TRBV30	TRBJ1-6	NA	TRBD1	TGTGCCTGTACACCGGGACAGCAAGCTCCCCTCCACTTT	CACTPGQQAPLHF
TRBV7-9	TRBJ1-4	NA	NA	TGTGCCAGCAGTAGAGACGGGGCAACTAATGAAAAACTGTTTTTT	CASSRDGATNEKLFF
TRBV15	TRBJ2-7	NA	NA	TGTGCCACCAGCAGAGATATTCACTACGAGCAGTACTTC	CATSRDIHYEQYF
TRBV11-2	TRBJ1-4	NA	NA	TGTGCCAGCAGCTCGATCCGGGGAGGGTCAGAAAAACTGTTTTTT	CASSSIRGGSEKLFF
TRBV5-1	TRBJ2-3	few	NA	TGCGCCAGCAGTCCCTTGGTTTCAGATACGCAGTATTTT	CASSPLVSDTQYF
TRBV6-5	TRBJ2-5	NA	NA	TGTGCCAGCAGTTACTCGGTTCACGAGACCCAGTACTTC	CASSYSVHETQYF
TRBV30	TRBJ2-1	NA	NA	TGTGCCTTCACAGGGTGGGGCGATGAGCAGTTCTTC	CAFTGWGDEQFF
TRBV6-1	TRBJ2-5	many	NA	TGTGCCAGCAGTGAATGGTGGGGGGTCCAAGAGACCCAGTACTTC	CASSEWWGVQETQYF
TRBV7-2	TRBJ1-6	NA	NA	TGTGCCAGCAGCCCAGGCGGTGGTAGGGGGGGGAATTCACCCCTCCACTTT	CASSPGGGRGGNSPLHF